The T cell receptor (beta chain) described here comes from a study of T cells in Graves' hyperthyroidism and ophthalmopathy. In the study overall: Peripheral blood draws took place at initial diagnosis, ahead of any treatment.

Study-wide findings and caveats: Classification by a 13 V-J model distinguished ophthalmopathy from stable hyperthyroidism.

Amplification of TCR beta CDR3 regions was performed using RNA transcripts as template. The HTBI primer set drove a first-round RT-PCR of the TCR CDR3. One entry per CDR3 protein results from TCRdb running MiXCR on the multiplex PCR reads. The sample yields some 370,000 distinct CDR3 sequences, about a sixth seen once. When hyperthyroidism was first diagnosed, the blood sample was taken, preceding any ophthalmopathy symptoms. As for this clonotype: Antigen specificity is unknown. A single base separates this from a much larger clone, so it may be a read error.

This sequence originates from a woman aged 25-40 years with Graves' hyperthyroidism that later progressed to Graves' ophthalmopathy. Sequencing was done on a sample of blood.

CDR3 in DNA: TGTGCCACCAGTGAAGACGGACGGACACTCACCTGGGTCAAAAACATTCAGTACTTC. Protein product: CATSEDGRTLTWVKNIQYF. The rearrangement joins TRBV24-1 to TRBJ2-4, with TRBD1 as a possible D gene (5 bases). Germline assignment: CDR1 KGHDR and CDR2 SFDVKD. The CDR3 has 19 residues. Trimming cost V 4 bases and J 3 bases, with 24 bases left between them.